The next 27 T cell receptor beta chains were all read from a single sample in a study of response to subunit inactivated influenza vaccine. TCRdb ran MiXCR on the RT-PCR reads and lists one entry per CDR3 protein. Among roughly 630,000 distinct CDR3 sequences listed, about 15% were seen once. Sequences were derived from PBMCs from blood, sampled roughly 15 days before vaccination. The receptor set was obtained from a man aged 45-60 years who received an inactivated influenza vaccine.

This clonotype was counted a few times. The CDR3 protein is CASTTEWQPQHF. For the CDR3, the DNA is TGTGCCAGCACGACAGAGTGGCAGCCCCAGCATTTT. The chain links TRBV12-3 or TRBV12-4 to TRBJ1-5; a weak D match, TRBD1 (5 bases). Trimming left V 7 bases short and J 7 bases short, with 11 bases between. The CDR3 contains 12 residues.

The V call is TRBV5-1, the J call TRBJ2-7, with D unclear. CDR3 size: 14 residues. Germline V CDR1 and CDR2: SGHRS, YFSETQ. Trimming took off 5 bases at V and 0 bases at J, with 12 bases between the two ends. As DNA, the CDR3 is TGCGCCAGCAGGTACAGATTCGGCTCCTACGAGCAGTACTTC. This gives the protein CASRYRFGSYEQYF.

In its sample, this clonotype was seen a few times. The genes are TRBV5-1 and TRBJ2-1; 8 nucleotides agree with TRBD1. Germline CDR1 and CDR2: SGHRS and YFSETQ. V shed 7 bases, J shed 0 bases, and the junction held 15 bases outside the gene matches. CDR3 length: 18 residues. The CDR3 sequence: CASPGTGFSPYSYNEQFF. DNA for the CDR3: TGCGCCAGCCCGGGGACAGGTTTTTCCCCTTACTCCTACAATGAGCAGTTCTTC. The variable domain in full, completed from reference TRBV5-1 and TRBJ2-1, reads KAGVTQTPRYLIKTRGQQVTLSCSPISGHRSVSWYQQTPGQGLQFLFEYFSETQRNKGNFPGRFSGRQFSNSRSEMNVSTLELGDSALYLCASPGTGFSPYSYNEQFFGPGTRLTVL.

V gene TRBV28 combines with J gene TRBJ2-7; D gene unclear. The germline gives CDR1 MDHEN, CDR2 SYDVKM. The V and J ends lost 5 bases and 10 bases respectively, with 21 bases between them. There are 14 residues in the CDR3. The CDR3 reads CASSKRTVPPNQYF. CDR3 in DNA: TGTGCCAGCAGTAAGAGGACGGTACCCCCCAATCAGTACTTC.

This sequence joins TRBV27 and TRBJ2-7, with 7 bases fitting TRBD1. Germline CDR1 is MNHEY and CDR2 is SMNVEV (reference sequence). The CDR3 spans 14 residues. V dropped 5 bases and J dropped 1; count of bases not matched to a gene: 5. CDR3: CASSPLTGSYEQYF. DNA of the CDR3: TGTGCCAGCAGTCCCCTGACAGGGTCCTACGAGCAGTACTTC.

This clonotype was seen ten or more times. The rearrangement joins TRBV7-9 to TRBJ2-7; D is ambiguous. V gave up 5 bases and J gave up 4 bases, with 9 bases separating them. The CDR3 is 12 residues long. CDR1 is SEHNR, CDR2 FQNEAQ, per germline (reference sequence). CDR3 DNA: TGTGCCAGCAGCCTGGGCCAATACGAGCAGTACTTC. Translating gives CASSLGQYEQYF.

This sequence joins TRBV5-1 and TRBJ2-3; the D call may be TRBD1 or TRBD2 (5 bases each). V was cut by 1 base and J by 2 bases, with 11 bases left in between. The germline CDR1 and CDR2 sequences are SGHRS and YFSETQ. This CDR3 contains 15 residues. The CDR3 coding sequence is TGCGCCAGCAGCTTGAACGGGGCGAACACAGATACGCAGTATTTT. It is translated as CASSLNGANTDTQYF.

Only a few counts were recorded for this clonotype. The gene calls are TRBV12-3 or TRBV12-4 and TRBJ1-6; D gene uncertain. Deletions cut 5 bases from V and 6 bases from J, with 11 bases between. This CDR3 has 14 residues. CDR3 nucleotides: TGTGCCAGCAGTCCCGATATGAGTAATTCACCCCTCCACTTT. Amino acids: CASSPDMSNSPLHF.

This clonotype was counted between two and nine times. V usage is TRBV30 and J usage is TRBJ1-1, with D maybe TRBD1 (5 bases). Germline CDR1 reads GTSNPN; CDR2 reads SVGIG (reference sequence). The CDR3 extends over 16 amino acids. The V and J ends lost 0 bases and 5 bases respectively, with 19 bases between them. The CDR3 sequence is CAWSVHNTGTRTEAFF. The CDR3 DNA is TGTGCCTGGAGTGTACATAATACGGGGACGAGAACTGAAGCTTTCTTT.

In its sample, this clonotype was seen a few times. V gene TRBV28 combines with J gene TRBJ2-1, with TRBD2 identical over 7 bases. Germline V gene data show CDR1 as MDHEN and CDR2 as SYDVKM. V shed 2 bases, J shed 2 bases, and the junction held 6 bases outside the gene matches. The CDR3 length is 16 residues. The CDR3 DNA reads as TGTGCCAGCAGTTTAGTGGCTAGCGGCCCCTACAATGAGCAGTTCTTC. Residues: CASSLVASGPYNEQFF.

The chain combines TRBV12-3 or TRBV12-4 with TRBJ1-4, with 8 bases lining up with TRBD1. There are 15 residues in the CDR3. J lost 4 bases, V lost 3 bases, and 4 bases had no gene match. The CDR3 loop reads CASSFGQGHNEKLFF. The CDR3 region has the DNA TGTGCCAGCAGTTTTGGACAGGGCCATAATGAAAAACTGTTTTTT.

The CDR3 sequence: CASSQDRRGELFF. DNA of the CDR3: TGCGCCAGCAGCCAAGATCGCCGGGGGGAACTGTTTTTT. The chain is built from TRBV4-3 and TRBJ1-4; TRBD1 is a possible D gene (5 bases). This CDR3 has 13 residues. The germline gives CDR1 LGHNA, CDR2 YSLEER. Trimming removed 0 bases at V and 12 bases at J, with 11 bases between.

This clonotype was counted at least ten times. The rearrangement uses TRBV25-1 and TRBJ2-2; D not certain. V lost 9 bases and J 2 bases, leaving 7 bases between the germline ends. The CDR3 is 12 amino acids. Germline V gene sequence: CDR1 MGHDK, CDR2 SYGVNS. This CDR3 reads CASFGNTGELFF. In DNA, the CDR3 is TGTGCCAGTTTCGGAAACACCGGGGAGCTGTTTTTT.

V gene TRBV28 combines with J gene TRBJ1-2; D ambiguous. The V end was cut by 2 bases, the J end by 10 bases, with 17 bases between. The CDR3 length is 14 residues. Per the germline V gene, CDR1 is MDHEN and CDR2 is SYDVKM. This chain's CDR3 is CASSLRGGGVSYTF. The CDR3 DNA reads TGTGCCAGCAGTTTACGGGGTGGTGGTGTGTCCTACACCTTC.

This clonotype was seen many times. The chain couples TRBV2 to TRBJ2-5, with TRBD1 as a possible D gene (6 bases). Germline V gene lookup returns CDR1 SNHLY and CDR2 FYNNEI. Trimming shortened V by 5 bases and J by 6 bases, and 16 bases separated the two germline ends. This CDR3 has 14 residues. The CDR3 protein is CASSRRDQGKTQYF. The CDR3 DNA follows: TGTGCCAGCAGTCGAAGGGACCAGGGGAAGACCCAGTACTTC.

The rearrangement joins TRBV5-5 to TRBJ2-7; 12 bases line up with TRBD2. CDR1 and CDR2 (germline): SGHKS, YYEKEE (reference sequence). This CDR3 comprises 18 residues. Trimming at V came to 0 bases and at J to 0 bases, leaving 7 bases not matched to a gene. CDR3 amino acids: CASSLAVTSGRTSYEQYF. The DNA for the CDR3 is TGTGCCAGCAGCTTGGCCGTCACTAGCGGGAGGACCTCCTACGAGCAGTACTTC. The variable domain in full, with the rest retrieved from reference TRBV5-5 and TRBJ2-7, is DAGVTQSPTHLIKTRGQQVTLRCSPISGHKSVSWYQQVLGQGPQFIFQYYEKEERGRGNFPDRFSARQFPNYSSELNVNALLLGDSALYLCASSLAVTSGRTSYEQYFGPGTRLTVT.

The rearrangement links TRBV7-6 to TRBJ2-1, with D possibly matching TRBD2 (6 bases). The CDR3 sequence is 13 residues long. In germline, CDR1 is SGHVS, CDR2 FNYEAQ. V lost 5 bases to trimming and J lost 9 bases, with 14 bases between them. CDR3 sequence: CASSPQTSSEQFF. The CDR3 region has the DNA TGTGCCAGCAGCCCGCAGACTAGTTCTGAGCAGTTCTTC.

This clonotype has only a few counts. The chain has TRBV20-1 and TRBJ2-5; TRBD1 aligns across 8 bases. J lost 5 bases, V lost 3 bases, and 8 bases had no gene match. CDR3 length: 14 residues. Looked up from germline, CDR1 is DFQATT and CDR2 is SNEGSKA (reference sequence). CDR3 nucleotide sequence: TGCAGTGCTAGGGAAGACAGGGGATGGGAGACCCAGTACTTC. Its translation is CSAREDRGWETQYF.

The gene calls are TRBV29-1 and TRBJ1-2; 8 nucleotides align to TRBD1. From germline, CDR1 is SQVTM and CDR2 ANQGSEA. With 4 bases clipped from V and 6 bases from J, the junction kept 4 bases outside the gene matches. The CDR3 is 12 amino acids. CDR3 DNA: TGCAGCGTTGGGGACAGGCGCAATGGCTACACCTTC. This codes for CSVGDRRNGYTF.

The table lists this clonotype with a few counts. The chain joins TRBV20-1 to TRBJ1-2; D possibly corresponds to TRBD1 (5 bases). The V gene lost 7 bases and the J gene lost 4 bases, with 13 bases spanning the gap. This CDR3 has 12 residues. From germline, CDR1 is DFQATT and CDR2 SNEGSKA (reference sequence). CDR3 sequence reads: CSVWGLGYGYTF. The CDR3 region has the DNA TGCAGTGTCTGGGGGTTGGGCTATGGCTACACCTTC.

The rearrangement links TRBV4-3 to TRBJ1-2, with no clear D. V shed 1 base and J shed 4 bases, with 13 bases lying between them. The CDR3 is made up of 15 amino acids. Per the germline V gene, CDR1 is LGHNA and CDR2 is YSLEER. Written as DNA, the CDR3 is TGCGCCAGCAGCCAAGTTGAGGAGAGCCGCTATGGCTACACCTTC. Translation gives CASSQVEESRYGYTF.

This clonotype occurred a few times. The V gene is TRBV7-3, the J gene TRBJ2-3, with D perhaps TRBD2 (5 bases). CDR3 length: 15 amino acids. CDR1 is SGHTA, CDR2 FQGTGA, per germline. Trimming removed 0 bases at V and 4 bases at J, with 11 bases between. CDR3 protein: CASSLTGAGADTQYF. The DNA for the CDR3 is TGTGCCAGCAGCTTAACAGGTGCGGGTGCAGATACGCAGTATTTT. The whole variable domain, filled in from reference TRBV7-3 and TRBJ2-3, reads GAGVSQTPSNKVTEKGKYVELRCDPISGHTALYWYRQSLGQGPEFLIYFQGTGAADDSGLPNDRFFAVRPEGSVSTLKIQRTERGDSAVYLCASSLTGAGADTQYFGPGTRLTVL.

This CDR3 reads CASTYSGRVQDTQYF. CDR3 bases: TGTGCCAGCACTTATAGCGGGAGGGTACAAGATACGCAGTATTTT. The chain carries TRBV12-3 or TRBV12-4 and TRBJ2-3; 11 bases line up with TRBD2. The ends lost 7 bases at V and 5 bases at J; junction bases unmatched: 8. The CDR3 spans 15 residues.

This chain connects TRBV20-1 to TRBJ1-5, with D hard to call. This CDR3 is 12 amino acids long. V lost 6 bases and J 6 bases, leaving 12 bases between the germline ends. The V gene's germline CDR1 is DFQATT and CDR2 SNEGSKA (reference sequence). The CDR3 here is CSAARGSQPQHF. In DNA, the CDR3 is TGCAGTGCAGCTCGGGGTTCTCAGCCCCAGCATTTT.

This clonotype has a handful of counts. As DNA, the CDR3 is TGTGCCTGGAGTGTACAGGGTTATAATTCACCCCTCCACTTT. Residues: CAWSVQGYNSPLHF. This sequence joins TRBV30 and TRBJ1-6; possible D gene TRBD1, 6 bases. Deletions cut 0 bases from V and 4 bases from J, with 7 bases between. This CDR3 region has 14 residues. Looked up from germline, CDR1 is GTSNPN and CDR2 is SVGIG (reference sequence).

Ten or more counts support this clonotype. The gene calls are TRBV12-3 or TRBV12-4 and TRBJ2-3, with 11 bases identical to TRBD2. The CDR3 is 15 residues long. V shed 5 bases and J 2 bases; nucleotides not matched to a gene: 3. The CDR3 region has the DNA TGTGCCAGCAGTAGACTAGCGGGAAACACAGATACGCAGTATTTT. This gives the protein CASSRLAGNTDTQYF.

The chain recombines TRBV18 with TRBJ2-3, with a tentative D call TRBD2 (5 bases). Trimming took 8 bases from V and 6 from J, leaving 21 bases between them. This CDR3 contains 15 residues. Germline V gene sequence: CDR1 KGHSH, CDR2 LQKENI. The CDR3 DNA reads as TGTGCCAGCACCCCAAAGGGAGTCGGAACTGATACGCAGTATTTT. The encoded protein is CASTPKGVGTDTQYF.